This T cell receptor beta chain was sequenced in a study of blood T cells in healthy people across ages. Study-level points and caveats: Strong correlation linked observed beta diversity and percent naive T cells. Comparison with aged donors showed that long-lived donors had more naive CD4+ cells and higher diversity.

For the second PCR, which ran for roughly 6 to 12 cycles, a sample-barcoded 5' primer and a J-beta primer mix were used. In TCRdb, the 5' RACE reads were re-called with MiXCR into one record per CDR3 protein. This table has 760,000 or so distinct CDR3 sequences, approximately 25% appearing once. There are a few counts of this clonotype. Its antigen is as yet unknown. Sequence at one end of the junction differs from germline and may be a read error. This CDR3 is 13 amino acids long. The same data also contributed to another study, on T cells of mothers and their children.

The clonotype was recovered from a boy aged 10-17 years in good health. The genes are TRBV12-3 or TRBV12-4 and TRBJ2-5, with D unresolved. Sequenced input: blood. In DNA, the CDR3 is TGTGCCAGCAGCTTAGGGTTCTTAGAGACCCAGTACTTC. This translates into CASSLGFLETQYF.